This T cell receptor beta chain was retrieved from a study of blood T cell repertoires in COVID-19. Study in general: COVID-19 samples from acute and convalescent phases originated in the United States, Italy and Spain.

Trimming shortened V by 5 bases and J by 3 bases, and 13 bases separated the two germline ends. Germline lookup yields CDR1 SGHVS and CDR2 FQNEAQ. The CDR3 length is 15 residues. In the source study's methods: Cell counts per sample came from amplifying reference gene primers. Measured with immunoSEQ multiplex PCR; TCRdb has only the in-frame clones, and not every one. V and J calls and clone size are as listed in that table; D and trimming were resolved from the DNA. The data contain roughly 150,000 clones, over 75% of them singletons. The specimen was peripheral blood. The sequence came from a human donor in a cohort sampled during active COVID-19. The chain joins TRBV7-8 to TRBJ1-4, with a tentative D call TRBD1 (5 bases). Here the CDR3 DNA reads TGTGCCAGCAGCCAAGGTGGAGGGGCTAATGAAAAACTGTTTTTT. As protein: CASSQGGGANEKLFF.